The clone carrying this TCR beta chain was seen a few times. Its antigen is currently unknown. This record belongs to a study of T cell repertoires in cytomegalovirus infection. Study information: Public TCR beta signatures marked donors with CMV infection and the matching HLA.

TCRdb fed the reads into MiXCR, producing one record per CDR3 protein. The sample yields roughly 760,000 distinct CDR3 sequences, approximately 40% seen once. The CDR3 sequence is 16 residues long. Germline CDR1 reads KGHDR; CDR2 reads SFDVKD. J was trimmed by 1 base and V by 4 bases; bases with no gene match: 3. Study observations and caveats: HLA-C-restricted CMV-specific TCR beta clonotypes were dominant in the ex vivo response. Identification of carriers of CMV plus the relevant HLA was performed using cumulative public TCR beta family frequency.

V and J are TRBV24-1 and TRBJ2-2, with 9 positions matching TRBD1. This TCR was recovered from a human donor in good health (CMV status not recorded). Some clones in this sample may be carry-over from other donors' samples. The sample consisted of PBMCs. The chain's CDR3 is CATSDPGQGNTGELFF. The CDR3 bases are TGTGCCACCAGTGACCCGGGACAGGGGAACACCGGGGAGCTGTTTTTT.